This T cell receptor beta chain is drawn from a study of T cell responses to AZD1222 COVID-19 vaccine. Notes on the study in general: Baseline seropositives among AZD1222 recipients totaled only five to seven. The study found Spike-specific TCR breadth and depth rose after two AZD1222 doses.

Measured with immunoSEQ multiplex PCR; TCRdb has only the in-frame clones, and not every one. Of fewer than 150,000 clones listed, 85% to 90% are singletons. Concerning this clone itself: The target antigen is unknown.

This CDR3 contains 13 residues. Trimming left V 2 bases short and J 4 bases short, with 6 bases between. Germline-derived CDR1 and CDR2 are LNHDA and SQIVND (reference sequence). This sequence originates from an adult in good health. The source material was peripheral blood, sampled on day 0 of AZD1222 vaccination. The genes are TRBV19 and TRBJ1-5; D call uncertain. The CDR3 DNA reads TGTGCCAGTAGTATATCGGGGAATCAGCCCCAGCATTTT. It codes for CASSISGNQPQHF.